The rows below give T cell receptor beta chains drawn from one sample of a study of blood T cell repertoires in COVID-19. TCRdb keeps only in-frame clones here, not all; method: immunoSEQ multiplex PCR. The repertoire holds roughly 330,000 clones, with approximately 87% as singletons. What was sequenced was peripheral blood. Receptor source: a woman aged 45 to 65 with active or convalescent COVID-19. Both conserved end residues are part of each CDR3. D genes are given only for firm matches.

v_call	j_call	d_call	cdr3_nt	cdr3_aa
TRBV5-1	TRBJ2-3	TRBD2	TGCGCCAGCAGCTTGGGAGCCCTACTAGCGGGGGGGATCACAGATACGCAGTATTTT	CASSLGALLAGGITDTQYF
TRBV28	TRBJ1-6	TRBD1	TGTGCCAGCAGTTTTACCGTAGGACAGGGCCAACATAATTCACCCCTCCACTTT	CASSFTVGQGQHNSPLHF
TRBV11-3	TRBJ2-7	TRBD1	TGTGCCAGCAGCGAAGGTCAGGGGGCGACCTCCTACGAGCAGTACTTC	CASSEGQGATSYEQYF
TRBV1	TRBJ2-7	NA	TGCACCAGCAGTTCCGGGACAGGGTTCTACGAGCAGTACTTC	CTSSSGTGFYEQYF
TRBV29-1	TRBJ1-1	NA	TGCAGCGTTGTGGGCCAGGGGAACACTGAAGCTTTCTTT	CSVVGQGNTEAFF
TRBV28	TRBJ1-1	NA	TGTGCCAGCAGTTTAGTAGTCTCTGAAGCTTTCTTT	CASSLVVSEAFF
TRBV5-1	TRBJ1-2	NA	TGCGCCAGCAGCTTGGAATGGGGGCGCGATGGCTACACCTTC	CASSLEWGRDGYTF
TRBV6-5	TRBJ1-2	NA	TGTGCCAGCAGTTACTCGGGAGGGTACGGCTACACCTTC	CASSYSGGYGYTF
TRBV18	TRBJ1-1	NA	TGTGCCAGCTCACCACGTGTAACAGAACAAGCTTTCTTT	CASSPRVTEQAFF
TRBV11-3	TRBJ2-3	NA	TGTGCCAGCAGCCAGGGACTTTCCTTGGGCGCAGATACGCAGTATTTT	CASSQGLSLGADTQYF
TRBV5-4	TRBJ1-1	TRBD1	TGTGCCAGCAGCACTCCGGGACAGGGGGCGGAAAACACTGAAGCTTTCTTT	CASSTPGQGAENTEAFF
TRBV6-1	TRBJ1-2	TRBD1	TGTGCCAGCAGTGAAGAGACAGGGGGTATCGGCTACACCTTC	CASSEETGGIGYTF
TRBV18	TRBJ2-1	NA	TGTGCCAGCTCACCAACGACTAAATACAATGAGCAGTTCTTC	CASSPTTKYNEQFF
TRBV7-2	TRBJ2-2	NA	TGTGCCAGCAGCTTACGGTATCGGGGTGGGGAGCTGTTTTTT	CASSLRYRGGELFF
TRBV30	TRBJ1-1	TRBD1	TGTGCCTGGACTCAGGGGGCCGTGAACACTGAAGCTTTCTTT	CAWTQGAVNTEAFF